This is a list of T cell receptor beta chains from one sample in a study of T-cell reconstitution after alpha-beta-depleted transplantation in children. TCRdb reprocessed the PCR reads via MiXCR and lists one record per CDR3 protein. The sample contains 600,000 to 700,000 distinct CDR3 sequences, around 13% of which appear only once. The source material was PBMCs, sampled before TCRalphabeta/CD19-depleted stem cell transplant. Receptors were obtained from a girl aged 2 to 10 with congenital amegakaryocytic thrombocytopenia, due to receive a stem cell transplant. Both conserved end residues are part of each CDR3. The D gene is left open where the match is weak. Clone sizes are given selectively: once, few, many, or a class where the clone is expanded.

d_call	clone_size	v_call	j_call	cdr3_aa	cdr3_nt
-	many	TRBV5-1	TRBJ1-1	CASSLMGRGAKIEAFF	TGCGCCAGCAGCTTGATGGGTAGGGGGGCTAAGATTGAAGCTTTCTTT
-	-	TRBV7-6	TRBJ2-7	CASSSARDQSYEQYF	TGTGCCAGCAGCTCGGCCAGGGACCAATCCTACGAGCAGTACTTC
TRBD1	many	TRBV29-1	TRBJ1-3	CSVDPTGVGNTIYF	TGCAGCGTTGACCCTACAGGGGTTGGAAACACCATATATTTT
TRBD2	many	TRBV5-1	TRBJ2-3	CASSLQLAGAPTDTQYF	TGCGCCAGCAGCCTTCAACTAGCGGGAGCTCCCACAGATACGCAGTATTTT
-	many	TRBV12-3/TRBV12-4	TRBJ1-1	CASSFLGQGNTEAFF	TGTGCCAGCAGTTTTTTGGGGCAGGGGAACACTGAAGCTTTCTTT
-	-	TRBV6-6	TRBJ2-1	CASSYFGANEQFF	TGTGCCAGCAGTTACTTCGGAGCGAATGAGCAGTTCTTC
-	many	TRBV5-1	TRBJ2-1	CASSLALGSGDEQFF	TGCGCCAGCAGCTTGGCCCTGGGTAGCGGAGATGAGCAGTTCTTC
TRBD1	few	TRBV28	TRBJ1-5	CASSSPTGVEPQHF	TGTGCCAGCAGTTCACCGACAGGGGTGGAGCCCCAGCATTTT
-	few	TRBV7-9	TRBJ2-1	CASSGRDLVEQFF	TGTGCCTCCAGCGGACGGGACCTGGTTGAGCAGTTCTTC
-	-	TRBV6-1	TRBJ1-2	CASSTIQGYGYTF	TGTGCCAGCAGTACAATACAGGGCTATGGCTACACCTTC
TRBD1	many	TRBV20-1	TRBJ2-3	CSALAGTGGSTQYF	TGCAGTGCTTTAGCCGGGACAGGGGGATCTACGCAGTATTTT
-	-	TRBV20-1	TRBJ2-1	CRLADYNYNEQFF	TGCAGGCTGGCGGACTACAACTACAATGAGCAGTTCTTC
-	-	TRBV29-1	TRBJ1-6	CSVAGGPNSPLHF	TGCAGCGTCGCTGGGGGACCTAATTCACCCCTCCACTTT
-	many	TRBV20-1	TRBJ2-3	CSARSGHFADTQYF	TGCAGTGCTAGAAGCGGTCACTTTGCAGATACGCAGTATTTT
TRBD2	few	TRBV20-1	TRBJ2-3	CSAPPGGGPVDTQYF	TGCAGTGCTCCTCCGGGGGGGGGACCTGTCGATACGCAGTATTTT
-	-	TRBV5-1	TRBJ2-7	CASSIGRPYEQYF	TGCGCCAGCAGCATTGGACGGCCCTACGAGCAGTACTTC
-	few	TRBV29-1	TRBJ2-7	CSVEGGEGPDSYEQYF	TGCAGCGTTGAAGGGGGAGAGGGGCCGGACTCCTACGAGCAGTACTTC
-	-	TRBV3-1	TRBJ2-7	CASSQDFGRNEQYF	TGTGCCAGCAGCCAGGATTTTGGTCGGAACGAGCAGTACTTC
-	-	TRBV14	TRBJ2-7	CASSRLPSSYEQYF	TGTGCCAGCAGCCGATTGCCATCCTCCTACGAGCAGTACTTC
-	-	TRBV20-1	TRBJ1-1	CSARGGGGNTEAFF	TGCAGTGCTAGAGGAGGGGGGGGGAACACTGAAGCTTTCTTT
-	-	TRBV29-1	TRBJ1-1	CSVFTGNTEAFF	TGCAGCGTTTTTACCGGGAACACTGAAGCTTTCTTT
-	-	TRBV4-2	TRBJ1-2	CASSQTAANYGDTF	TGTGCCAGCAGCCAAACGGCGGCTAACTATGGCGACACCTTC
TRBD1	many	TRBV20-1	TRBJ2-2	CSALTGGYTGELFF	TGCAGTGCCTTGACAGGGGGCTACACCGGGGAGCTGTTTTTT
TRBD2	few	TRBV2	TRBJ2-1	CASSERTSGHNEQFF	TGTGCCAGCAGTGAACGGACTAGCGGCCACAATGAGCAGTTCTTC
-	many	TRBV10-3	TRBJ2-6	CAISVSGRGISGANVLTF	TGTGCCATCAGTGTAAGTGGCAGGGGAATTTCTGGGGCCAACGTCCTGACTTTC
-	few	TRBV7-9	TRBJ2-1	CASSPISGSTNNEQFF	TGTGCCAGCAGCCCTATTAGCGGTAGCACTAACAATGAGCAGTTCTTC
TRBD2	many	TRBV9	TRBJ2-1	CASSQVSGWSYNEQFF	TGTGCCAGCAGCCAGGTTAGCGGGTGGTCCTACAATGAGCAGTTCTTC
-	-	TRBV5-1	TRBJ2-5	CASSAFPGLPGNTQYF	TGCGCCAGCAGCGCCTTTCCGGGACTGCCTGGAAACACCCAGTACTTC
TRBD2	many	TRBV10-3	TRBJ2-1	CAISGLAGDNEQFF	TGTGCCATCAGTGGACTAGCGGGAGACAATGAGCAGTTCTTC
-	many	TRBV7-9	TRBJ1-3	CASSFRQGISGNTIYF	TGTGCCAGCAGCTTTAGGCAGGGGATCTCTGGAAACACCATATATTTT
TRBD2	-	TRBV11-2	TRBJ2-5	CASSPRVKLAGYQETQYF	TGTGCCAGCAGCCCCCGGGTAAAACTAGCGGGCTACCAAGAGACCCAGTACTTC
-	few	TRBV2	TRBJ2-1	CASSEAVNEQFF	TGTGCCAGCAGTGAAGCTGTGAATGAGCAGTTCTTC
-	few	TRBV10-2	TRBJ1-1	CASNPGGRTEAFF	TGCGCCAGCAACCCGGGGGGGCGGACTGAAGCTTTCTTT
-	few	TRBV15	TRBJ2-2	CATSSHLQGSGELFF	TGTGCCACCAGCAGCCATCTCCAGGGTTCCGGGGAGCTGTTTTTT
TRBD2	-	TRBV20-1	TRBJ2-7	CSARSGLAPHEQYF	TGCAGTGCTAGATCGGGACTAGCGCCCCACGAGCAGTACTTC
TRBD1	-	TRBV7-9	TRBJ2-2	CASSRPGTANTGELFF	TGTGCCAGCAGTCGGCCCGGGACAGCGAACACCGGGGAGCTGTTTTTT
-	few	TRBV28	TRBJ2-7	CASSDSSELSSYEQYF	TGTGCCAGCAGCGATTCGTCCGAGTTGAGCTCCTACGAGCAGTACTTC
TRBD2	many	TRBV7-9	TRBJ2-1	CASSPSGGATYNEQFF	TGTGCCAGCAGCCCATCGGGAGGGGCCACCTACAATGAGCAGTTCTTC
-	-	TRBV15	TRBJ1-3	CATSRAPRDTIYF	TGTGCCACCAGCAGGGCCCCTCGGGACACCATATATTTT
-	many	TRBV27	TRBJ2-1	CASSQLVGQQFF	TGTGCCAGCAGTCAACTTGTGGGCCAGCAGTTCTTC
TRBD2	-	TRBV20-1	TRBJ2-1	CSARDVGGGPDNEQFF	TGCAGTGCTAGAGATGTCGGGGGGGGACCTGACAATGAGCAGTTCTTC
TRBD2	few	TRBV4-2	TRBJ2-3	CASSRSSLAGITDTQYF	TGTGCCAGCAGCCGATCGTCCCTAGCGGGGATCACAGATACGCAGTATTTT
-	-	TRBV2	TRBJ1-3	CASSATGNTIYF	TGTGCCAGCAGTGCGACCGGAAACACCATATATTTT
-	few	TRBV20-1	TRBJ2-7	CSAINAYEQYF	TGCAGTGCTATTAACGCCTACGAGCAGTACTTC
TRBD2	few	TRBV24-1	TRBJ2-1	CATSDPPTSGSNEQFF	TGTGCCACCAGTGACCCCCCGACTAGCGGGAGTAATGAGCAGTTCTTC
TRBD1	few	TRBV6-5	TRBJ2-7	CASSYRFLGQGAYEQYF	TGTGCCAGCAGTTACCGATTCCTAGGGCAGGGGGCCTACGAGCAGTACTTC